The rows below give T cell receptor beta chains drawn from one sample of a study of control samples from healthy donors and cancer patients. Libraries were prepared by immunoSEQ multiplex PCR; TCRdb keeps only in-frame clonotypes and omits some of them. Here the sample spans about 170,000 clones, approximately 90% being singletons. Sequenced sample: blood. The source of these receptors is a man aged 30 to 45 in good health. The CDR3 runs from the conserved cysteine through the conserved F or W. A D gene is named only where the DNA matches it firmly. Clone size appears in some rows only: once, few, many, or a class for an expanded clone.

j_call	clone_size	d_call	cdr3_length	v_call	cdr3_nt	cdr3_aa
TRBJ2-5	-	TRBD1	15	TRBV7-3	TGTGCCAGCAGCTTAGGACAGGGGGCTAGGGAGACCCAGTACTTC	CASSLGQGARETQYF
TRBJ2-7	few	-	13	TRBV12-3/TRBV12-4	TGTGCCAGCAGTAACGGACACCTCTACGAGCAGTACTTC	CASSNGHLYEQYF
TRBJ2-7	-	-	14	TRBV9	TGTGCCAGCAGCGTAGGGGTAAGCATCTACGAGCAGTACTTC	CASSVGVSIYEQYF
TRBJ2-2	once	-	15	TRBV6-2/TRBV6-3	TGTGCCAGCAGTTTACAGGGAACCGAGACGGGGGAGCTGTTTTTT	CASSLQGTETGELFF
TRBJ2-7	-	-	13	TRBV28	TGTGCCAGCAGTCCGCCTCCCTTCTACGAGCAGTACTTC	CASSPPPFYEQYF
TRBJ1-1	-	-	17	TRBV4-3	TGCGCCAGCAGCCAAGAGTTCGTCCCGATGAAGAACACTGAAGCTTTCTTT	CASSQEFVPMKNTEAFF
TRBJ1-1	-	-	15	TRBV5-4	TGTGCCAGCAGCTTGGTACCCAGGGCGGTCGCTGAAGCTTTCTTT	CASSLVPRAVAEAFF
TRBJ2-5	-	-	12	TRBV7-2	TGTGCCAGCAGCTTATATGTAGAGACCCAGTACTTC	CASSLYVETQYF
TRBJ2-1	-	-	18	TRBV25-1	TGTGCCAGCAGTGATGCCGGGGGGCCGGGGAGCTCCTACAATGAGCAGTTCTTC	CASSDAGGPGSSYNEQFF
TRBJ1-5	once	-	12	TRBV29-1	TGCAGCGTTGAGAGCGGCAATCAGCCCCAGCATTTT	CSVESGNQPQHF
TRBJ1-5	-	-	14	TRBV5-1	TGCGCCAGCAGCTCCGGGACACCCGATCAGCCCCAGCATTTT	CASSSGTPDQPQHF
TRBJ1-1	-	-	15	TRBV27	TGTGCCAGCAGTTTATATTCAGGGAGGAACACTGAAGCTTTCTTT	CASSLYSGRNTEAFF
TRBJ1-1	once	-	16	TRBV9	TGTGCCAGCAGCCCCCGAGGAGGTGGGAGCTACACTGAAGCTTTCTTT	CASSPRGGGSYTEAFF
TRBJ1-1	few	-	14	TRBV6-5	TGTGCCAGCAGGCGGGCAGTCATGAACACTGAAGCTTTCTTT	CASRRAVMNTEAFF
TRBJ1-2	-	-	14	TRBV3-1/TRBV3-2	TGTGCCAGCAGCCCAAGAGAGGGACTCTATGGCTACACCTTC	CASSPREGLYGYTF
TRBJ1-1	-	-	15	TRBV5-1	TGCGCCAGCAGCTTGGCGGCCAGCGTGAACACTGAAGCTTTCTTT	CASSLAASVNTEAFF
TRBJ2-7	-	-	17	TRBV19	TGTGCCAGTAGTATAGTATTAGGGGTAGGATCCACCTACGAGCAGTACTTC	CASSIVLGVGSTYEQYF
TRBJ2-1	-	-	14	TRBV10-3	TGTGCCATCAGTGGATACGGATCCTACAATGAGCAGTTCTTC	CAISGYGSYNEQFF
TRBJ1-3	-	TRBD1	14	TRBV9	TGTGCCAGCAGCGTGGGACAGACTGGAAACACCATATATTTT	CASSVGQTGNTIYF
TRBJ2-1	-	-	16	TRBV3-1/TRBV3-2	TGTGCCAGCAGCCAAGATAGGCTAGCGTACTACAATGAGCAGTTCTTC	CASSQDRLAYYNEQFF
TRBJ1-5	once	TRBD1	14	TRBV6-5	TGTGCCAGCAGGGGACAGGGGGAGGATCAGCCCCAGCATTTT	CASRGQGEDQPQHF
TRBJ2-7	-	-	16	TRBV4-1	TGCGCCAGCAGCCAACAAGGCCCTGGACTACCTAACGAGCAGTACTTC	CASSQQGPGLPNEQYF
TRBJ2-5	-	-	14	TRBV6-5	TGTGCCACCCTCCCCCTTCGGGTTGGGGAGACCCAGTACTTC	CATLPLRVGETQYF
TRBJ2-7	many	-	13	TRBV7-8	TGTGCCAGCAGTGCCCCCAAGAGGGAGGAGCAGTACTTC	CASSAPKREEQYF
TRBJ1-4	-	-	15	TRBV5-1	TGCGCCAGCAGCTTGGGAGACAGCGGGCGTGAAAAACTGTTTTTT	CASSLGDSGREKLFF
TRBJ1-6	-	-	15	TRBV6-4	TGTGCCAGCAGGGCAGAAAACTCCTATAATTCACCCCTCCACTTT	CASRAENSYNSPLHF
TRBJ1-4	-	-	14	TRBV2	TGTGCCAGCAGTGAACAACAGGTCGCGGGAAAACTGTTTTTT	CASSEQQVAGKLFF
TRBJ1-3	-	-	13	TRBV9	TGTGCCAGCAGAAGACAGCCTGGAAACACCATATATTTT	CASRRQPGNTIYF
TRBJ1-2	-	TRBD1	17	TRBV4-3	TGCGCCAGCAGCCAGGCTGGGGGGTGGACAGGAGGCTATGGCTACACCTTC	CASSQAGGWTGGYGYTF
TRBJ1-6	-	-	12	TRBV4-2	TGTGCCAGCAGCCAAGCTGGACTCCCCCTCCACTTT	CASSQAGLPLHF
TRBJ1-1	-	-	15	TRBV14	TGTGCCAGCAGCCGCGGGGGACACCCTAACACTGAAGCTTTCTTT	CASSRGGHPNTEAFF
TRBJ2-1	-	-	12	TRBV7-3	TGTGCCAGCAGCTCCAGAAACAATGAGCAGTTCTTC	CASSSRNNEQFF
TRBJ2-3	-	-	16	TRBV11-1	TGTGCCAGCAGCCCCCGGGACAGGACTAGAGAGGATACGCAGTATTTT	CASSPRDRTREDTQYF
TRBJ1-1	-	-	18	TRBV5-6	TGTGCCAGCAGCTCCGACCTCGGGGGGGGCTCGGGGTTGACTGAAGCTTTCTTT	CASSSDLGGGSGLTEAFF
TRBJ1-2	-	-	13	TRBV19	TGTGCCAGTAGTGGGACTTATAACTATGGCTACACCTTC	CASSGTYNYGYTF